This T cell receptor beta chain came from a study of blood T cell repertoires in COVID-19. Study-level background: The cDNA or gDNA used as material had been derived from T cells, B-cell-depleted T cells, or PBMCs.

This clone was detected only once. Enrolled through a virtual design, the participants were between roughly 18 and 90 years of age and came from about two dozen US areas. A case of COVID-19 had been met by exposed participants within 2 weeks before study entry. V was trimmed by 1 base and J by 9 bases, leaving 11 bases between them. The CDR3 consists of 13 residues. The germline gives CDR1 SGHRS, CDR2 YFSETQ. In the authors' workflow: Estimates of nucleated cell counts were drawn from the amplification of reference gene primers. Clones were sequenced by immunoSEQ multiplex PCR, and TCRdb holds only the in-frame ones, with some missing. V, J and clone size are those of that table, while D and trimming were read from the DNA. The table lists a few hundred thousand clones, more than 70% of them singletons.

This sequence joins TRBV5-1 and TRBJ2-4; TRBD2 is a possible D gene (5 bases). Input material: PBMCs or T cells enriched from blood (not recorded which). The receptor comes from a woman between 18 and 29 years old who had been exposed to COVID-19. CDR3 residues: CASSLSSRGIQYF. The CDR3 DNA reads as TGCGCCAGCAGCTTGAGCAGCCGGGGCATTCAGTACTTC. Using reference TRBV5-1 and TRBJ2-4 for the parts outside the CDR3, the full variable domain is KAGVTQTPRYLIKTRGQQVTLSCSPISGHRSVSWYQQTPGQGLQFLFEYFSETQRNKGNFPGRFSGRQFSNSRSEMNVSTLELGDSALYLCASSLSSRGIQYFGAGTRLSVL.